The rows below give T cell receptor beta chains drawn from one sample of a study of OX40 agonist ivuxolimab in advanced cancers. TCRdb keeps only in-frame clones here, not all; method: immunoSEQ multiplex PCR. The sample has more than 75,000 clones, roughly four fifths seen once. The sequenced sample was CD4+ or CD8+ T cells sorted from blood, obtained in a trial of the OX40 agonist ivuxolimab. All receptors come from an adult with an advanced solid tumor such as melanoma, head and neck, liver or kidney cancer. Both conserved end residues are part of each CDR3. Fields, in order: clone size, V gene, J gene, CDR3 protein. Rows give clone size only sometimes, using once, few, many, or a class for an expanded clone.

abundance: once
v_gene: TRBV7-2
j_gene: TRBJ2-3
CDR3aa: CASSLKRGGDTQYF

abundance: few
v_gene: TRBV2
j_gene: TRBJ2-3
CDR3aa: CASSPDRASDTQYF

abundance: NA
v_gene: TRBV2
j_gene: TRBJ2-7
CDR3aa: CASSEEGSGWGREENEQYF

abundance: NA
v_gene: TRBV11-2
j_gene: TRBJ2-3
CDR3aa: CASSRGGLVEQDTQYF

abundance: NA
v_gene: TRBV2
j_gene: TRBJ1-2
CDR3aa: CAGRGDSLNYGYTF

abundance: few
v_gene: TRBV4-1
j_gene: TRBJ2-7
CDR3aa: CASSQGQGAGYEQYF

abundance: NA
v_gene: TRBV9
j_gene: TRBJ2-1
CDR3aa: CASSVVGLAGKPQFF

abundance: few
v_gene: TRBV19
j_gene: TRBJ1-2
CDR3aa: CASSIGGQADYLSNYGYTF

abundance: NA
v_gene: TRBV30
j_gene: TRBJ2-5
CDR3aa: CAWRARTGPHQETQYF

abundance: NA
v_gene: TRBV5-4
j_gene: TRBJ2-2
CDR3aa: CASSLGLGRDTGELFF

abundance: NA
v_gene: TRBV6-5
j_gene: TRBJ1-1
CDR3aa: CASRSLLSGFTEAFF